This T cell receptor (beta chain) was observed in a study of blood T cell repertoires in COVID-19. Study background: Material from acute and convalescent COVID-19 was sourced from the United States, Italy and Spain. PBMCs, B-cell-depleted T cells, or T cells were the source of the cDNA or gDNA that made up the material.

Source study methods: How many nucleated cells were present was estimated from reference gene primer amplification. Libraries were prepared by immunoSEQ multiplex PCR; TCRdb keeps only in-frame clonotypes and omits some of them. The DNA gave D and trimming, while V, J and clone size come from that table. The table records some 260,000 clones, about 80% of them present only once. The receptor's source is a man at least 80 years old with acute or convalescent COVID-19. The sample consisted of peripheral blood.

This chain's CDR3 is CASSPTGTGGTEAFF. In DNA, the CDR3 is TGTGCCAGCTCACCAACCGGGACAGGAGGCACTGAAGCTTTCTTT. V and J are TRBV18 and TRBJ1-1; 8 bases are a match to TRBD1. Germline CDR1 and CDR2: KGHSH and LQKENI. This CDR3 has 15 amino acids. J lost 4 bases, V lost 2 bases, and 6 bases had no gene match. Variable domain in full (rest from reference TRBV18 and TRBJ1-1): NAGVMQNPRHLVRRRGQEARLRCSPMKGHSHVYWYRQLPEEGLKFMVYLQKENIIDESGMPKERFSAEFPKEGPSILRIQQVVRGDSAAYFCASSPTGTGGTEAFFGQGTRLTVV.